This TCR beta chain was retrieved from a study of T-cell memory formation after mild COVID-19. For the study at large: For the most part, TCR clusters were specific to one donor. Notes on the study in general: Day 37-peaking second-wave clones had unconfirmed SARS-CoV-2 specificity.

Worth noting for this clonotype: Its specificity is unknown.

Libraries for TCRalpha and TCRbeta carried sample barcodes and unique molecular identifiers via 5'RACE. TCRdb itself ran the 5' RACE reads through MiXCR, one entry per CDR3 protein. The table shows hundreds of thousands of distinct CDR3 sequences, with about 23% occurring only once. Germline-derived CDR1 and CDR2 are DFQATT and SNEGSKA (reference sequence). The CDR3 is 15 amino acids. Trimming cost V 5 bases and J 2 bases; bases outside gene matches: 11. The rearrangement uses TRBV20-1 and TRBJ1-1, with TRBD1 matching 7 bases. The TCR sequence derives from an adult woman who had mild COVID-19 (a few samples of this study predate the infection). Cell type and time point are not known. What was sequenced was PBMCs or a T cell subset sorted from them (not recorded which). The CDR3, as DNA: TGCAGTGCTTATGCCTCGGGACAGTTTAACACTGAAGCTTTCTTT. Translating gives CSAYASGQFNTEAFF.